These 2 T cell receptor beta chains came from one sample sequenced in a study of blood T cell repertoires in COVID-19. Profiled with immunoSEQ multiplex PCR; TCRdb holds only in-frame clones, not every one. Among hundreds of thousands of clones listed, roughly 85% were seen once. The sequenced material came from PBMCs or T cells enriched from blood (not recorded which). These receptors all stem from a man aged 25-45 years who had recovered from COVID-19.

The chain carries TRBV19 and TRBJ1-2; 7 bases map to TRBD1. Germline V CDR1 and CDR2: LNHDA, SQIVND (reference sequence). This CDR3 comprises 13 residues. V dropped 7 bases and J dropped 7; count of bases not matched to a gene: 9. This CDR3 reads CASIEGQGGGYTF. DNA of the CDR3: TGTGCCAGTATCGAGGGCCAGGGGGGTGGCTACACCTTC.

The V call is TRBV18, the J call TRBJ2-5, with 12 bases matching TRBD2. CDR1 and CDR2 from the germline V gene are KGHSH and LQKENI. The CDR3 spans 15 residues. V lost 4 bases, J lost 2 bases, and 2 bases stayed unmatched. CDR3 DNA: TGTGCCAGCTCACTGGGGACTAGCGGGCAAGAGACCCAGTACTTC. It yields the protein CASSLGTSGQETQYF.